These 22 T cell receptor beta chains were sequenced from one sample in a study of T cell responses to AZD1222 COVID-19 vaccine. TCRdb keeps only in-frame clones here, not all; method: immunoSEQ multiplex PCR. The sample consists of around 58,000 clones, 89% of them appearing once. The material sequenced was peripheral blood, taken 28 days after the second AZD1222 dose. The origin of the receptors is an adult who received the AZD1222 COVID-19 vaccine.

This chain links TRBV15 with TRBJ2-2, with D unclear. V lost 1 base and J lost 0, with 6 bases in between. Looked up from germline, CDR1 is LNHNV and CDR2 is YYDKDF (reference sequence). This CDR3 is built from 15 residues. The CDR3 DNA sequence: TGTGCCACCAGCAGAGTGGCAGCGAACACCGGGGAGCTGTTTTTT. It codes for CATSRVAANTGELFF.

J is TRBJ1-2 and V is TRBV30, with D maybe TRBD1 (5 bases). Per the germline V gene, CDR1 is GTSNPN and CDR2 is SVGIG (reference sequence). V was trimmed by 1 base and J by 5 bases, leaving 11 bases between them. The CDR3 is 13 residues long. The CDR3 loop is CAWSGGIRYGYTF. In DNA form, the CDR3 reads TGTGCCTGGAGTGGGGGGATACGGTATGGCTACACCTTC.

The V and J genes are TRBV6-2 or TRBV6-3 and TRBJ1-1, with 9 bases matching TRBD1. Trimming cost V 2 bases and J 4 bases; bases outside gene matches: 14. This CDR3 spans 18 amino acids. Germline V gives CDR1 MNHEY, CDR2 SVGEGT. CDR3: CASSYTLPQGARSTEAFF. The DNA for the CDR3 is TGTGCCAGCAGTTACACCCTTCCACAGGGGGCGCGGAGCACTGAAGCTTTCTTT.

The gene calls are TRBV3-1 (or the pseudogene TRBV3-2) and TRBJ2-1, with D possibly called TRBD1 or TRBD2 (6 bases each). Germline loops: CDR1 LGHDT, CDR2 YNNKEL (reference sequence). This CDR3 region has 18 residues. V dropped 1 base and J dropped 0 bases, with 16 bases sitting between them. The CDR3 DNA sequence: TGTGCCAGCAGCCAAGGATTCGGGGGCGATAGCTCCTACAATGAGCAGTTCTTC. Protein product: CASSQGFGGDSSYNEQFF.

The chain couples TRBV11-1 to TRBJ2-1; 8 nucleotides line up with TRBD2. CDR1 is SGHAT and CDR2 is FQDESV in the germline V gene (reference sequence). After removal of 5 bases from V and 5 bases from J, the junction contained 8 bases not matched to a gene. The CDR3 consists of 15 residues. The CDR3 protein is CASSDGGLVDNEQFF. CDR3 coding DNA: TGTGCCAGCAGCGACGGGGGACTAGTAGACAATGAGCAGTTCTTC.

This rearrangement joins TRBV30 to TRBJ1-6, with TRBD1 as a possible D gene (5 bases). The CDR3 contains 12 residues. Trimming took 3 bases from V and 10 from J, leaving 10 bases between them. The germline gives CDR1 GTSNPN, CDR2 SVGIG (reference sequence). CDR3 coding DNA: TGTGCCTGGAGCCGTCGGGACTCACCCCTCCACTTT. Its translation: CAWSRRDSPLHF.

This chain links TRBV5-1 with TRBJ2-1; D unresolved. The CDR3 runs to 15 residues. V was trimmed by 0 bases and J by 5 bases, leaving 12 bases between them. CDR1 SGHRS and CDR2 YFSETQ come from the germline V gene. CDR3 region: CASSLAVGANNEQFF. CDR3 nucleotide sequence: TGCGCCAGCAGCTTGGCGGTGGGTGCCAACAATGAGCAGTTCTTC.

This chain connects TRBV25-1 to TRBJ1-1; no clear D. In germline, CDR1 is MGHDK, CDR2 SYGVNS. Trimming pared 1 base from V and 0 bases from J, leaving 9 bases between. CDR3 length equals 15 residues. CDR3 nucleotide sequence: TGTGCCAGCAGTGAATTCGGGATGATGAACACTGAAGCTTTCTTT. It yields the protein CASSEFGMMNTEAFF.

The chain employs TRBV12-3 or TRBV12-4 and TRBJ1-4; D may be TRBD1 (6 bases). The CDR3 loop spans 13 amino acids. Trimming removed 5 bases from V and 7 bases from J, with 11 bases in between. The CDR3 sequence is CASSPGGAEKLFF. The CDR3 DNA follows: TGTGCCAGCAGTCCGGGGGGGGCTGAAAAACTGTTTTTT.

This CDR3 is CASSPLRQGVGPDTQYF. The CDR3 DNA reads TGTGCCAGCAGCCCACTACGACAGGGAGTGGGCCCAGATACGCAGTATTTT. This chain joins TRBV14 and TRBJ2-3, with TRBD1 matching 7 bases. This CDR3 spans 17 amino acids. Germline lookup yields CDR1 SGHDN and CDR2 FVKESK. J was trimmed by 4 bases and V by 4 bases; bases with no gene match: 14.

The chain employs TRBV6-5 and TRBJ2-5; D is possibly TRBD1 (5 bases). There are 15 residues in the CDR3. With 4 bases removed from V and 2 bases from J, the gap between germline ends came to 14 bases. Germline V gene lookup returns CDR1 MNHEY and CDR2 SVGAGI. CDR3 residues: CASSLRGADQETQYF. DNA of the CDR3: TGTGCCAGCAGTTTAAGGGGCGCGGATCAAGAGACCCAGTACTTC.

The J gene is TRBJ2-1, the V gene TRBV7-8, with D possibly TRBD2 on 6 matching bases. V was shortened by 1 base and J by 2 bases, with 18 bases between the two germline ends. Germline V gene lookup returns CDR1 SGHVS and CDR2 FQNEAQ. The CDR3 length is 18 residues. The CDR3 region is CASSLGGAGRITYNEQFF. Here the CDR3 DNA reads TGTGCCAGCAGCTTAGGTGGCGCCGGGAGAATTACCTACAATGAGCAGTTCTTC.

This chain uses TRBV25-1 with TRBJ1-1; 9 nucleotides line up with TRBD1. V was pared by 8 bases and J by 2 bases, with 3 bases of the junction left unmatched. CDR3 length: 13 amino acids. Germline values: CDR1 MGHDK, CDR2 SYGVNS. CDR3 bases: TGTGCCAGCGAGGACAGGGGAAACACTGAAGCTTTCTTT. It encodes CASEDRGNTEAFF.

The chain joins TRBV2 to TRBJ1-5; D ambiguous. Germline CDR1 and CDR2: SNHLY and FYNNEI. V gave up 1 base and J gave up 9 bases, with 13 bases separating them. The CDR3 is 14 residues long. For the CDR3, the DNA is TGTGCCAGCAGTGAAGTGCACAGTTCACCGCCCCAGCATTTT. Translated: CASSEVHSSPPQHF.

The chain has TRBV19 and TRBJ1-5; no firm D call. Per germline, CDR1 LNHDA and CDR2 SQIVND (reference sequence). V shed 3 bases and J shed 1 base, with 7 bases lying between them. The CDR3 covers 14 residues. CDR3 DNA: TGTGCCAGTAGTATTTTGGGCAGCAATCAGCCCCAGCATTTT. It specifies CASSILGSNQPQHF. The variable domain in full, completed from reference TRBV19 and TRBJ1-5, reads DGGITQSPKYLFRKEGQNVTLSCEQNLNHDAMYWYRQDPGQGLRLIYYSQIVNDFQKGDIAEGYSVSREKKESFPLTVTSAQKNPTAFYLCASSILGSNQPQHFGDGTRLSIL.

The chain combines TRBV19 with TRBJ2-7; D is possibly TRBD2 (6 bases). There are 14 residues in the CDR3. The germline V gene encodes CDR1 LNHDA and CDR2 SQIVND (reference sequence). The V end lost 7 bases, the J end lost 0 bases, and 13 bases lay between the germline ends. The CDR3 loop is CASKDGRFSYEQYF. CDR3 sequence (DNA): TGTGCCAGTAAGGACGGGAGATTCTCCTACGAGCAGTACTTC.

A word on this clone: An end of the junction does not agree with germline; a read error may underlie this. The chain employs TRBV6-5 and TRBJ1-6; D possibly corresponds to TRBD1 (5 bases). Germline values: CDR1 MNHEY, CDR2 SVGAGI. The CDR3 runs 11 residues. In nucleotides, the CDR3 is TGTGCCAGCACCGGGGGGGGTATTTCTTACTTT. Its protein is CASTGGGISYF.

This chain links TRBV5-1 with TRBJ2-7, with D maybe TRBD1 (6 bases). V shed 4 bases and J shed 6 bases, with 14 bases lying between them. The CDR3 covers 13 residues. Germline-derived CDR1 and CDR2 are SGHRS and YFSETQ. CDR3 DNA sequence: TGCGCCAGCAGCCCGACAGGCCAATCCGAGCAGTACTTC. This encodes CASSPTGQSEQYF. Full variable domain (rest looked up from reference TRBV5-1 and TRBJ2-7): KAGVTQTPRYLIKTRGQQVTLSCSPISGHRSVSWYQQTPGQGLQFLFEYFSETQRNKGNFPGRFSGRQFSNSRSEMNVSTLELGDSALYLCASSPTGQSEQYFGPGTRLTVT.

This rearrangement joins TRBV7-9 to TRBJ2-2, with a tentative D call TRBD2 (6 bases). Germline CDR1 SEHNR, CDR2 FQNEAQ (reference sequence). This CDR3 contains 14 residues. V was pared by 5 bases and J by 2 bases, with 9 bases between. CDR3 protein: CASSLGLNTGELFF. CDR3 coding DNA: TGTGCCAGCAGCCTTGGACTAAACACCGGGGAGCTGTTTTTT.

For the CDR3, the DNA is TGTGCCAGCAGCTCAATCCTCGGGAGGGACCAAGAGACCCAGTACTTC. It translates to CASSSILGRDQETQYF. The chain uses TRBV13 and TRBJ2-5; 8 bases match TRBD2. This CDR3 is built from 16 residues. Trimming at V came to 4 bases and at J to 0 bases, leaving 7 bases not matched to a gene. From germline, CDR1 is PRHDT and CDR2 FYEKMQ (reference sequence).

The rearrangement joins TRBV11-2 to TRBJ2-7, with TRBD1 identical over 9 bases. V shed 6 bases and J 6 bases; nucleotides not matched to a gene: 9. There are 14 residues in the CDR3. Germline V CDR1 and CDR2: SGHAT, FQNNGV. The CDR3 loop reads CASRPGTGKGEQYF. The CDR3 DNA reads as TGTGCCAGCAGGCCCGGGACAGGGAAGGGCGAGCAGTACTTC.

The chain links TRBV30 to TRBJ1-5; no reliable D call. Germline V lookup: CDR1 GTSNPN, CDR2 SVGIG (reference sequence). V lost 4 bases to trimming and J lost 3 bases, with 13 bases between them. This CDR3 has 14 amino acids. CDR3 sequence reads: CAWNQRHDNQPQHF. In DNA form, the CDR3 reads TGTGCCTGGAACCAGAGACATGACAATCAGCCCCAGCATTTT.